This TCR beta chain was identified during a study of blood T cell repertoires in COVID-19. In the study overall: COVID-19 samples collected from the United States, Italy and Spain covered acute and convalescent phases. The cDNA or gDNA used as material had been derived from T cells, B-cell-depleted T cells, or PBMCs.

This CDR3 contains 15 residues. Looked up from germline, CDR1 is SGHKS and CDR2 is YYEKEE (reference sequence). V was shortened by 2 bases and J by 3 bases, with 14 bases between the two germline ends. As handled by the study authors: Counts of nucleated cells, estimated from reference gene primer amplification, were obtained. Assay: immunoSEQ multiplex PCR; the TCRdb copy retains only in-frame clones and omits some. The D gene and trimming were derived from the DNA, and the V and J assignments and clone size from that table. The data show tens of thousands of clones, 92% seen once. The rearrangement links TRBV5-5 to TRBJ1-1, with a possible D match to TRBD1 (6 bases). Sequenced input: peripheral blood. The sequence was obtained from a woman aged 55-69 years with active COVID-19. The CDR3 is CASSFLLRGYTEAFF. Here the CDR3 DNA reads TGTGCCAGCAGCTTTCTCTTGAGGGGGTACACTGAAGCTTTCTTT. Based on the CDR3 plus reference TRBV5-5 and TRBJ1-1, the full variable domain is DAGVTQSPTHLIKTRGQQVTLRCSPISGHKSVSWYQQVLGQGPQFIFQYYEKEERGRGNFPDRFSARQFPNYSSELNVNALLLGDSALYLCASSFLLRGYTEAFFGQGTRLTVV.